The T cell receptor beta chain described here comes from a study of cytomegalovirus exposure and HLA in healthy donors. Study observations and caveats: It was in a later analysis that TCR association rates were seen to vary by HLA locus, highest for DRB1 and lowest for HLA-C.

The primer mix had 60 Vbeta and 13 Jbeta primers. Method: immunoSEQ multiplex PCR; TCRdb's copy keeps in-frame clones and lacks some. The profile shows approximately 130,000 clones, approximately 83% of them singletons. With respect to this clone: Its target is not known.

Germline-derived CDR1 and CDR2 are MNHNY and SVGAGI (reference sequence). Trimming cost V 0 bases and J 8 bases, with 11 bases left between them. This CDR3 comprises 14 residues. Sequenced: PBMCs. V usage is TRBV6-6 and J usage is TRBJ2-1; D is perhaps TRBD2 (6 bases). This TCR came from a girl aged 2-10 years in good health and CMV-seronegative. The DNA for the CDR3 is TGTGCCAGCAGTTACTCGATCGGAGGGGATGAGCAGTTCTTC. As protein: CASSYSIGGDEQFF.